The clone carrying this T cell receptor (beta chain) has more than one count but fewer than ten. The target antigen is unknown. The data were obtained in a study of response to subunit inactivated influenza vaccine. In TCRdb, the RT-PCR reads were re-called with MiXCR into one record per CDR3 protein. The profile shows roughly 570,000 distinct CDR3 sequences, over 10% of them singletons. Study-level findings and limits: A suggestion made by the authors is that each seasonal influenza vaccination recruits few new T cells.

J was trimmed by 5 bases and V by 5 bases; bases with no gene match: 12. The V gene's germline CDR1 is SEHNR and CDR2 FQNEAQ (reference sequence). This CDR3 comprises 16 residues. The TCR sequence derives from a middle-aged man who received an inactivated influenza vaccine. The J gene is TRBJ2-7, the V gene TRBV7-9; 10 nucleotides match TRBD1. The material was PBMCs from blood, obtained 40 to 50 days after vaccination. CDR3 sequence reads: CASSPRLGQGGHEQYF. CDR3 bases: TGTGCCAGCAGCCCCCGGCTAGGACAGGGGGGCCACGAGCAGTACTTC.